The text below deals with one T cell receptor beta chain. The data are from a study of blood T cell repertoires in COVID-19. Study information: Acute and convalescent COVID-19 samples came from the United States, Italy and Spain. Sources were T cells, B-cell-depleted T cells, or PBMCs; the material itself was cDNA or gDNA.

Per the original methods: It was from reference gene primer amplification that nucleated cell counts were estimated. Assay: immunoSEQ multiplex PCR; the TCRdb copy retains only in-frame clones and omits some. V, J and clone size are taken as reported in that table, and D and trimming were inferred from the DNA itself. This table has approximately 70,000 clones, under 95% appearing once. The specimen sequenced was peripheral blood. The sequence derives from a human donor in a cohort sampled during active COVID-19.

CDR3 region: CASRSTGDGYTF. CDR3 nucleotides: TGTGCCAGCAGGTCCACGGGGGATGGCTACACCTTC. The chain combines TRBV6-5 with TRBJ1-2; TRBD1 is a possible D gene (5 bases). The V end was cut by 6 bases, the J end by 6 bases, with 11 bases between. CDR1 is MNHEY, CDR2 SVGAGI, per germline. This CDR3 spans 12 amino acids.